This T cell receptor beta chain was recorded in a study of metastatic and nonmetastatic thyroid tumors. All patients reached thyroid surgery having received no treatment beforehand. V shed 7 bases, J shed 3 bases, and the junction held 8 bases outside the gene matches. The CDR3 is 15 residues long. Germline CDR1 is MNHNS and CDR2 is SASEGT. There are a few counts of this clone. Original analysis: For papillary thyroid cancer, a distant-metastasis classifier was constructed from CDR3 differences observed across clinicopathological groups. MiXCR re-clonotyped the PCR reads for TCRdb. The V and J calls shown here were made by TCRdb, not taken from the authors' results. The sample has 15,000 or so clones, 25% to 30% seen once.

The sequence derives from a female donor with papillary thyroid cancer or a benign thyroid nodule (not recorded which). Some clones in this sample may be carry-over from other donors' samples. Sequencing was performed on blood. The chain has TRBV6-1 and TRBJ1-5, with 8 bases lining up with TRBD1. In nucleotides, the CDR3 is TGTGCCAGCACCCCGGACAGGGCAGACAATCAGCCCCAGCATTTT. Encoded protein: CASTPDRADNQPQHF.